The 23 T cell receptor beta chains below were found in one sample sequenced in a study of cytomegalovirus exposure and HLA in healthy donors. Researchers ran the PCR with 60 Vbeta and 13 Jbeta primers. Sequencing was performed with immunoSEQ multiplex PCR; in TCRdb, only in-frame clones are kept and a portion is missing. In the table there are about 140,000 clones, 82% of which are singletons. Sequencing was performed on PBMCs. All receptors come from a man in his late teens or twenties in good health and CMV-seropositive.

The chain combines TRBV4-1 with TRBJ2-1; D gene ambiguous. Germline loops: CDR1 MGHRA, CDR2 YSYEKL. The CDR3 covers 15 residues. V lost 4 bases to trimming and J lost 1 base, with 11 bases between them. For the CDR3, the DNA is TGCGCCAGCAGCCCTTTTGGGCTATCCTACAATGAGCAGTTCTTC. As protein: CASSPFGLSYNEQFF.

J is TRBJ1-1 and V is TRBV13, with D unclear. V shed 1 base and J shed 1 base, with 10 bases lying between them. The CDR3 contains 15 residues. Germline V CDR1 and CDR2: PRHDT, FYEKMQ (reference sequence). CDR3 sequence reads: CASSLAEGSNTEAFF. The CDR3 coding sequence is TGTGCCAGCAGCTTAGCGGAGGGCTCGAACACTGAAGCTTTCTTT.

The chain uses TRBV6-1 and TRBJ2-1; TRBD2 agrees at 10 bases. CDR3 length equals 17 residues. J lost 4 bases, V lost 3 bases, and 9 bases had no gene match. Germline V gene lookup returns CDR1 MNHNS and CDR2 SASEGT. The CDR3 reads CASSDPSGSSGYNEQFF. The DNA for the CDR3 is TGTGCCAGCAGTGATCCTAGCGGGAGCTCGGGGTACAATGAGCAGTTCTTC.

The rearrangement joins TRBV23-1 to TRBJ2-1; TRBD2 aligns across 12 bases. TRBV23-1 is noted as an ORF with a role that remains uncertain. This CDR3 comprises 19 residues. The junction had 11 bases not matched to a gene; V was cut back by 0 bases and J by 5 bases. CDR3 nucleotides: TGCGCCAGCAGTCAATCTCCGGCGGTTCGACTAGCGGGAGACAATGAGCAGTTCTTC. The encoded protein is CASSQSPAVRLAGDNEQFF.

J is TRBJ2-1 and V is TRBV4-1; TRBD1 aligns across 8 bases. Germline CDR1 MGHRA, CDR2 YSYEKL. CDR3 length: 21 amino acids. The J segment lost 4 bases and the V segment lost 1 base, leaving 21 bases of the junction unmatched. CDR3 residues: CASSQARLQGAQRGKYNEQFF. The CDR3 DNA reads TGCGCCAGCAGCCAAGCACGGCTTCAGGGGGCCCAACGCGGGAAATACAATGAGCAGTTCTTC.

Points on this clone: At the DNA level, this CDR3 is encoded by other sequences in the same sample as well. J is TRBJ1-1 and V is TRBV21-1. TRBV21-1 is a pseudogene locus. This CDR3 is 15 amino acids long. The CDR3 nucleotides are TGTGCCAGCACGCGGGAGGGTTTCTTGAACACTGAGGCTTTCTTT. It codes for CASTREGFLNTEAFF.

J is TRBJ1-5 and V is TRBV6-1; D gene unclear. V lost 3 bases and J 0 bases, leaving 9 bases between the germline ends. CDR1 and CDR2 (germline): MNHNS, SASEGT. There are 15 residues in the CDR3. CDR3 loop: CASSDTRYSNQPQHF. CDR3 DNA: TGTGCCAGCAGTGACACGCGCTATAGCAATCAGCCCCAGCATTTT.

The chain has TRBV19 and TRBJ2-7, with TRBD2 identical over 7 bases. Germline assignment: CDR1 LNHDA and CDR2 SQIVND (reference sequence). The CDR3 is made up of 13 amino acids. The V segment lost 4 bases and the J segment 0 bases; nucleotides outside the gene matches: 0. CDR3 nucleotide sequence: TGTGCCAGTAGTAGCGGGAGCTCCTACGAGCAGTACTTC. The encoded protein is CASSSGSSYEQYF.

V is TRBV7-9 and J is TRBJ2-7, with a possible D match to TRBD2 (6 bases). The CDR3 has 13 residues. Germline V gene sequence: CDR1 SEHNR, CDR2 FQNEAQ (reference sequence). Deletions cut 5 bases from V and 2 bases from J, with 10 bases between. Here the CDR3 reads CASSGRTTYEQYF. The CDR3 bases are TGTGCCAGCAGCGGCAGGACTACCTACGAGCAGTACTTC.

This clone was observed a handful of times. V and J are TRBV6-1 and TRBJ2-3; D is unclear. This CDR3 has 12 residues. CDR1 and CDR2 from the germline V gene are MNHNS and SASEGT. V was clipped by 6 bases and J by 1 base, with 5 bases between them. The CDR3 coding sequence is TGTGCCAGCAGCGTCGGCACAGATACGCAGTATTTT. Protein product: CASSVGTDTQYF.

This sequence joins TRBV6-5 and TRBJ2-2; D may be TRBD1 (6 bases). Trimming cost V 2 bases and J 0 bases, with 7 bases left between them. The CDR3 extends over 15 amino acids. The V gene's germline CDR1 is MNHEY and CDR2 SVGAGI. The CDR3 loop reads CASSYGGPNTGELFF. The CDR3 DNA reads TGTGCCAGCAGTTACGGGGGCCCGAACACCGGGGAGCTGTTTTTT.

The chain joins TRBV28 to TRBJ2-7, with D tentatively TRBD2 (6 bases). V was shortened by 11 bases and J by 5 bases, with 16 bases between the two germline ends. CDR3 length equals 12 residues. Per the germline V gene, CDR1 is MDHEN and CDR2 is SYDVKM. Written as DNA, the CDR3 is TGTGCCTGTGGAGGGTCCGGGAACGAGCAGTACTTC. Its protein is CACGGSGNEQYF.

The chain employs TRBV30 and TRBJ2-1; 7 nucleotides line up with TRBD2. The germline gives CDR1 GTSNPN, CDR2 SVGIG (reference sequence). The V and J ends lost 5 bases and 2 bases, in that order; junction bases with no gene match: 6. This CDR3 has 14 amino acids. CDR3 in amino acids: CAWGAGLTYNEQFF. CDR3 DNA sequence: TGTGCCTGGGGAGCGGGACTCACCTACAATGAGCAGTTCTTC.

The V gene is TRBV4-1, the J gene TRBJ2-7, with TRBD2 matching 11 bases. The CDR3 runs to 18 residues. The trim removed 2 bases at V and 0 bases at J, leaving 9 bases unmatched. Per germline, CDR1 MGHRA and CDR2 YSYEKL. Written as DNA, the CDR3 is TGCGCCAGCAGCCAAACCCTTTTAGCGGGAGGGCCCTCCTACGAGCAGTACTTC. Protein product: CASSQTLLAGGPSYEQYF.

This clone occurred once. The V and J genes are TRBV5-4 and TRBJ2-3; 7 positions match TRBD2. The CDR3 sequence is 14 residues long. V shed 2 bases and J 2 bases; nucleotides not matched to a gene: 2. Germline CDR1 reads SGHNT; CDR2 reads YYREEE (reference sequence). The CDR3 coding sequence is TGTGCCAGCAGCTTCAGCGGGACCACAGATACGCAGTATTTT. The encoded protein is CASSFSGTTDTQYF.

The gene calls are TRBV6-1 and TRBJ1-3; a weak D match, TRBD1 (6 bases). Trimming took 6 bases from V and 0 from J, leaving 12 bases between them. There are 15 residues in the CDR3. Germline V gene data show CDR1 as MNHNS and CDR2 as SASEGT. CDR3 in amino acids: CASSERQDSGNTIYF. The DNA of the CDR3 is TGTGCCAGCAGCGAAAGACAGGACTCTGGAAACACCATATATTTT.

CDR3 sequence (DNA): TGTGCCAGTAGCGCGGCCGGAAGCTCTGGAAACACCATATATTTT. It codes for CASSAAGSSGNTIYF. This chain joins TRBV27 and TRBJ1-3; no clear D gene. CDR1 is MNHEY and CDR2 is SMNVEV in the germline V gene (reference sequence). V lost 9 bases and J lost 0, with 15 bases in between. The length of the CDR3 is 15 residues.

The chain couples TRBV28 to TRBJ2-7, with 10 bases matching TRBD1. J was trimmed by 6 bases and V by 7 bases; bases with no gene match: 9. Per the germline V gene, CDR1 is MDHEN and CDR2 is SYDVKM. CDR3 length equals 14 residues. CDR3 in DNA: TGTGCCAGCACTTGGGGACAGGGGAAGGGCGAGCAGTACTTC. Protein: CASTWGQGKGEQYF. Full variable domain (outside the CDR3, taken from reference TRBV28 and TRBJ2-7): DVKVTQSSRYLVKRTGEKVFLECVQDMDHENMFWYRQDPGLGLRLIYFSYDVKMKEKGDIPEGYSVSREKKERFSLILESASTNQTSMYLCASTWGQGKGEQYFGPGTRLTVT.

About this clone: This same CDR3 is encoded by further DNA sequences in the sample. The V call is TRBV29-1, the J call TRBJ2-1, with 7 bases fitting TRBD2. V was pared by 5 bases and J by 6 bases, with 13 bases of the junction left unmatched. The CDR3 runs to 15 residues. Germline lookup yields CDR1 SQVTM and CDR2 ANQGSEA. The CDR3 spells CSVPPSGRVGNEQFF. CDR3 DNA sequence: TGCAGCGTTCCCCCTAGCGGAAGGGTGGGCAATGAGCAGTTCTTC.

This chain links TRBV11-3 with TRBJ2-3, with 9 bases lining up with TRBD1. The CDR3 has 15 residues. CDR1 SGHNT and CDR2 YENEEA come from the germline V gene. With V trimmed by 5 bases and J by 3 bases, 6 bases remained unmatched. The chain's CDR3 is CASSPPGQGTDTQYF. For the CDR3, the DNA is TGTGCCAGCAGCCCTCCGGGACAGGGAACAGATACGCAGTATTTT.

This chain links TRBV9 with TRBJ2-2; 8 bases agree with TRBD2. The CDR3 sequence is 17 residues long. V shed 2 bases, J shed 5 bases, and the junction held 11 bases outside the gene matches. Germline V gene sequence: CDR1 SGDLS, CDR2 YYNGEE. The CDR3 coding sequence is TGTGCCAGCAGCGTTTCTCATGCGGGAGGTATAACCGGGGAGCTGTTTTTT. Its translation: CASSVSHAGGITGELFF.

The V gene is TRBV29-1, the J gene TRBJ2-7; D is perhaps TRBD1 (5 bases). V was shortened by 5 bases and J by 2 bases, with 10 bases between the two germline ends. Per the germline V gene, CDR1 is SQVTM and CDR2 is ANQGSEA. The CDR3 has 12 amino acids. The CDR3 DNA is TGCAGCGTTAAGGGGATAACCTACGAGCAGTACTTC. This translates into CSVKGITYEQYF.

As concerns this clone: This sample includes further DNA sequences coding for the same CDR3. The J gene is TRBJ2-5, the V gene TRBV6-1; 7 positions match TRBD1. J was trimmed by 7 bases and V by 0 bases; bases with no gene match: 2. CDR1 MNHNS and CDR2 SASEGT come from the germline V gene. The CDR3 has 13 amino acids. The CDR3 DNA is TGTGCCAGCAGTGAAGCAGGGGGCAGGACCCAGTACTTC. Protein product: CASSEAGGRTQYF.